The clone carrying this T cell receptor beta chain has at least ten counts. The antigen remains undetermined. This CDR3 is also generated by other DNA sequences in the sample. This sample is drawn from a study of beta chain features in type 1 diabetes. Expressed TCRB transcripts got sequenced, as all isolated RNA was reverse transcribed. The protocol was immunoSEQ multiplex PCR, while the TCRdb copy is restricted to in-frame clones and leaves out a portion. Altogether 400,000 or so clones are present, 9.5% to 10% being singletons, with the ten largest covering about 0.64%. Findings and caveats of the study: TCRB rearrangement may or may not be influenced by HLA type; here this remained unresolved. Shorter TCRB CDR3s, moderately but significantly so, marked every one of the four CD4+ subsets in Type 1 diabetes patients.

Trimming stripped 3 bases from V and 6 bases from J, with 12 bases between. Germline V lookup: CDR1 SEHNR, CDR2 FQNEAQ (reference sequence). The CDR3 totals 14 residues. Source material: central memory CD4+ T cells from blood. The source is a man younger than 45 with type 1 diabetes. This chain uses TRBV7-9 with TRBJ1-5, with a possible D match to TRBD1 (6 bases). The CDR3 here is CASSLTGGGQPQHF. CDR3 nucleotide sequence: TGTGCCAGCAGCTTGACTGGGGGCGGTCAGCCCCAGCATTTT.